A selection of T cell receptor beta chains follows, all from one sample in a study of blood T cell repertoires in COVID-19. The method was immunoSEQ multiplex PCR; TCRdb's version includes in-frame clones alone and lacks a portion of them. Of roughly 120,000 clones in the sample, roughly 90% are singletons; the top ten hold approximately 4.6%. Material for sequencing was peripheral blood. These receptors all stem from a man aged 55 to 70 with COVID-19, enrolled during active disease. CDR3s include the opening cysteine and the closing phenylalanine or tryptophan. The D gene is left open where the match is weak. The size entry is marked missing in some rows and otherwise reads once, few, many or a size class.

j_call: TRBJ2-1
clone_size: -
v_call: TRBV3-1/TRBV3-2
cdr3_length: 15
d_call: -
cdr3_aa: CASSQVRGGYNEQFF
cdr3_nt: TGTGCCAGCAGCCAAGTCAGGGGTGGCTACAATGAGCAGTTCTTC

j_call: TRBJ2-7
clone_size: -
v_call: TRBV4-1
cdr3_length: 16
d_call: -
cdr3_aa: CASSQVPGPETYEQYF
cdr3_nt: TGCGCCAGCAGCCAAGTCCCAGGGCCTGAAACCTACGAGCAGTACTTC

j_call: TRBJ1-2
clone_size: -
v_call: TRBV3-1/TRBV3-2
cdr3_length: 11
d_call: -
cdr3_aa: CASGTNYGYTF
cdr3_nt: TGTGCCAGCGGCACAAACTATGGCTACACCTTC

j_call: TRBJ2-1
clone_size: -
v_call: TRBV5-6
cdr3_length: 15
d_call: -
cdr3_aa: CASTLTGVGHNEQFF
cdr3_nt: TGTGCCAGCACCTTGACGGGGGTAGGGCACAATGAGCAGTTCTTC

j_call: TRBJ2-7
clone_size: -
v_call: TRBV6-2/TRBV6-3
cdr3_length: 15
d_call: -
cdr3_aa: CASSYPAGSSYEQYF
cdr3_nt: TGTGCCAGCAGTTACCCGGCGGGTAGCTCCTACGAGCAGTACTTC

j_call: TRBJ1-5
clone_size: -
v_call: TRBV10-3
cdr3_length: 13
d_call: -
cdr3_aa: CAISESLSQPQHF
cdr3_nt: TGTGCCATCAGTGAGTCTCTCAGTCAGCCCCAGCATTTT

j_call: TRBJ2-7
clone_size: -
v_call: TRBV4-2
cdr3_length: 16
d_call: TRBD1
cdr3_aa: CASSLSRGQGSYEQYF
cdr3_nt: TGTGCCAGCAGCTTAAGTAGAGGACAGGGCTCCTACGAGCAGTACTTC

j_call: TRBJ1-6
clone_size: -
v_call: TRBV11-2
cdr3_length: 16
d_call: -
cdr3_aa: CASSSSRGMRNSPLHF
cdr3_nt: TGTGCCAGCAGCTCCTCGAGGGGGATGCGTAATTCACCCCTCCACTTT

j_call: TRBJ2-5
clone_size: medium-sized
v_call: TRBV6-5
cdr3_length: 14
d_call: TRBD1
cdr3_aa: CASSSTGASKTQYF
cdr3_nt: TGTGCCAGCAGCTCCACAGGGGCGTCAAAGACCCAGTACTTC

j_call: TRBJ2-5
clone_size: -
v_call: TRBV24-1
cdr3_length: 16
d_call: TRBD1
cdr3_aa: CATSDSGTDWQETQYF
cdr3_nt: TGTGCCACCAGTGATTCCGGGACAGATTGGCAAGAGACCCAGTACTTC

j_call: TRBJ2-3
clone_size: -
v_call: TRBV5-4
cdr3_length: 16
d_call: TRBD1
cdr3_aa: CASSLFTGGMTDTQYF
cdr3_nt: TGTGCCAGCAGCTTGTTCACAGGGGGCATGACAGATACGCAGTATTTT

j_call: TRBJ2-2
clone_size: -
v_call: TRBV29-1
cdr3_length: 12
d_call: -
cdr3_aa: CSGSGATGELFF
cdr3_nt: TGCAGCGGCTCAGGGGCCACCGGGGAGCTGTTTTTT

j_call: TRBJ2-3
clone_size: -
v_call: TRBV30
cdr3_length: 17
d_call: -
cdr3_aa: CAWSVITPGYSTDTQYF
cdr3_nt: TGTGCCTGGAGTGTAATTACCCCCGGTTATAGCACAGATACGCAGTATTTT

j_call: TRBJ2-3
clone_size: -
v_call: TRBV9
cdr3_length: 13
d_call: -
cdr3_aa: CASSGEFGDTQYF
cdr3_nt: TGTGCCAGCAGCGGAGAGTTCGGAGATACGCAGTATTTT

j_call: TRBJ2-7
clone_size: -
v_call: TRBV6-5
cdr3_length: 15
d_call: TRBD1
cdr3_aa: CASMTGDFGSYEQYF
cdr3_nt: TGTGCCAGCATGACAGGGGATTTCGGCTCCTACGAGCAGTACTTC